Below are 22 T cell receptor beta chains sequenced from a single sample in a study of T cells in Graves' hyperthyroidism and ophthalmopathy (dated by TCRdb to the late 2010s). Libraries came from multiplex PCR. Instrument used: Illumina HiSeq 2000. TCR beta CDR3 regions were amplified from RNA transcripts. A first-round RT-PCR of the TCR CDR3 used the HTBI primer set with the Qiagen OneStep RT-PCR kit. The public reads were reanalyzed by TCRdb: fastp trimming at Q25, MiXCR alignment, in-frame beta chains only. Identical CDR3 protein sequences are pooled into one entry, listed with their most common genes and DNA. Counted in this sample were under 400,000 distinct CDR3 sequences; 13% of them appeared once. Of the sample, around 9.2% is held by the ten largest clones. Sample: blood. The receptors originated from a woman aged 18-29 years with Graves' hyperthyroidism.

This clonotype appeared many times. This chain connects TRBV20-1 to TRBJ2-1, with 8 nucleotides matching TRBD1. The length of the CDR3 is 17 residues. V lost 3 bases, J lost 1 base, and 11 bases stayed unmatched. The germline V gene has CDR1 DFQATT and CDR2 SNEGSKA (reference sequence). The CDR3 region is CSASFNRGVVSYNEQFF. DNA for the CDR3: TGCAGTGCTAGTTTTAACAGGGGGGTTGTTTCCTACAATGAGCAGTTCTTC.

This clonotype was recorded at least ten times. The rearrangement uses TRBV28 and TRBJ1-6, with no clear D. CDR1 is MDHEN, CDR2 SYDVKM, per germline. V was shortened by 5 bases and J by 7 bases, with 15 bases between the two germline ends. This CDR3 is 15 amino acids long. This CDR3 reads CASSTILGGNSPLHF. The CDR3 DNA reads TGTGCCAGCAGTACCATTCTAGGAGGGAATTCACCCCTCCACTTT.

There are many counts of this clonotype. The rearrangement uses TRBV3-1 and TRBJ1-6; no firm D call. The CDR3 contains 12 residues. Germline-derived CDR1 and CDR2 are LGHDT and YNNKEL (reference sequence). Trimming removed 7 bases at V and 8 bases at J, with 9 bases between. The CDR3 sequence: CASNKPDSPLHF. Written as DNA, the CDR3 is TGTGCCAGCAACAAGCCTGATTCACCCCTCCACTTT. Full variable domain (outside the CDR3, taken from reference TRBV3-1 and TRBJ1-6): DTAVSQTPKYLVTQMGNDKSIKCEQNLGHDTMYWYKQDSKKFLKIMFSYNNKELIINETVPNRFSPKSPDKAHLNLHINSLELGDSAVYFCASNKPDSPLHFGNGTRLTVT.

This clonotype was seen more than once but under ten times. The V and J genes are TRBV4-1 and TRBJ1-5, with TRBD1 as a possible D gene (6 bases). Per the germline V gene, CDR1 is MGHRA and CDR2 is YSYEKL. The V end was cut by 0 bases, the J end by 2 bases, with 11 bases between. The CDR3 runs to 16 residues. As DNA, the CDR3 is TGCGCCAGCAGCCAAGAGGGATCAGGGGGCAATCAGCCCCAGCATTTT. This encodes CASSQEGSGGNQPQHF.

This clonotype came up many times. The V and J genes are TRBV2 and TRBJ2-3, with a weak D call TRBD2 (6 bases). The germline gives CDR1 SNHLY, CDR2 FYNNEI. V dropped 8 bases and J dropped 0 bases, with 15 bases sitting between them. The CDR3 spans 15 residues. Written as DNA, the CDR3 is TGTGCCAGCTCCCTTCTAGCGCCTAGCACAGATACGCAGTATTTT. It codes for CASSLLAPSTDTQYF.

This clonotype was observed a few times. The chain links TRBV6-2 or TRBV6-3 to TRBJ2-1, with D perhaps TRBD2 (6 bases). CDR1 is MNHEY and CDR2 is SVGEGT in the germline V gene. V shed 2 bases and J shed 8 bases, with 25 bases lying between them. The CDR3 runs 18 residues. The CDR3 coding sequence is TGTGCCAGCAGTTACCCTCAACTTAACGGGAGTCCCTCGGATGAGCAGTTCTTC. Its translation is CASSYPQLNGSPSDEQFF.

This chain connects TRBV12-3 or TRBV12-4 to TRBJ1-5; 7 nucleotides align to TRBD1. Trimming at V came to 7 bases and at J to 4 bases, leaving 7 bases not matched to a gene. This CDR3 has 14 residues. The CDR3 loop is CASTLDRPNQPQHF. The CDR3 DNA reads as TGTGCCAGCACTTTGGACAGGCCTAATCAGCCCCAGCATTTT.

This clonotype was counted at least ten times. The chain carries TRBV30 and TRBJ2-7; tentative D call: TRBD1 (5 bases). V shed 3 bases and J shed 4 bases, with 7 bases lying between them. Looked up from germline, CDR1 is GTSNPN and CDR2 is SVGIG (reference sequence). This CDR3 region has 11 residues. CDR3 in DNA: TGTGCCTGGAGGGGGCGGTACGAGCAGTACTTC. Translating gives CAWRGRYEQYF.

This clonotype was detected a few times. The chain combines TRBV9 with TRBJ2-7; D perhaps matches TRBD2 (6 bases). CDR1 SGDLS and CDR2 YYNGEE come from the germline V gene. This CDR3 is built from 16 residues. Trimming removed 0 bases from V and 1 base from J, with 14 bases in between. CDR3 residues: CASSVGAAGTSYEQYF. The CDR3 region has the DNA TGTGCCAGCAGCGTAGGGGCGGCCGGGACTTCCTACGAGCAGTACTTC.

This clonotype was picked up many times. The chain has TRBV4-3 and TRBJ1-1; D is undetermined. V was cut by 1 base and J by 4 bases, with 10 bases left in between. Germline CDR1 is LGHNA and CDR2 is YSLEER. The length of the CDR3 is 14 residues. The CDR3 protein is CASSQGLGRTEAFF. The CDR3 bases are TGCGCCAGCAGCCAAGGCCTGGGTCGCACTGAAGCTTTCTTT.

This clonotype was observed a few times. The chain couples TRBV7-9 to TRBJ1-6; maybe TRBD1 (5 bases). The CDR3 loop spans 15 amino acids. V lost 5 bases and J lost 5, with 13 bases in between. CDR1 and CDR2 from the germline V gene are SEHNR and FQNEAQ (reference sequence). The CDR3 region has the DNA TGTGCCAGCAGCCCAGACCGGGGGAATAATTCACCCCTCCACTTT. It encodes CASSPDRGNNSPLHF.

This clonotype was seen at least ten times. The V gene is TRBV3-1, the J gene TRBJ2-1, with D possibly being TRBD2 (6 bases). V shed 2 bases and J shed 3 bases, with 8 bases lying between them. There are 14 residues in the CDR3. Germline CDR1 reads LGHDT; CDR2 reads YNNKEL (reference sequence). The CDR3 DNA is TGTGCCAGCAGCCAACGGGGGAACTACAATGAGCAGTTCTTC. This codes for CASSQRGNYNEQFF.

The sample holds a few counts of this clonotype. The chain carries TRBV6-2 or TRBV6-3 and TRBJ1-2; weak D call: TRBD1 (5 bases). Germline V CDR1 and CDR2: MNHEY, SVGEGT. V dropped 4 bases and J dropped 4 bases, with 19 bases sitting between them. The CDR3 runs to 16 residues. DNA of the CDR3: TGTGCCAGCAGTTTTACCGGGGCCGAGGCTCTCTATGGCTACACCTTC. Its protein product is CASSFTGAEALYGYTF.

To note about this clonotype: This may be a read error, as it is one base from a much larger clone. The CDR3 sequence is CASSLGGGLYEQLF. CDR3 bases: TGCGCCAGCAGCTTGGGGGGAGGTTTATATGAGCAGCTCTTC. V and J are TRBV5-1 and TRBJ2-1, with D tentatively TRBD2 (6 bases). CDR1 SGHRS and CDR2 YFSETQ come from the germline V gene. This CDR3 has 14 amino acids.

This clonotype occurred many times. The chain has TRBV10-3 and TRBJ2-3; no clear D. Trimming pared 4 bases from V and 3 bases from J, leaving 5 bases between. CDR1 ENHRY and CDR2 SYGVKD come from the germline V gene. This CDR3 has 12 amino acids. The CDR3 sequence: CAISVGTDTQYF. CDR3 DNA sequence: TGTGCCATCAGTGTTGGGACAGATACGCAGTATTTT.

This clonotype appeared many times. The CDR3 sequence: CASSKRLWREDNEQFF. The CDR3 DNA follows: TGTGCCAGTAGTAAACGGCTCTGGCGGGAAGACAATGAGCAGTTCTTC. V and J are TRBV19 and TRBJ2-1; D perhaps matches TRBD2 (6 bases). The CDR3 is 16 residues long. Trimming pared 4 bases from V and 5 bases from J, leaving 18 bases between. Germline CDR1 reads LNHDA; CDR2 reads SQIVND (reference sequence). The full variable domain, rest sourced from reference TRBV19 and TRBJ2-1, is DGGITQSPKYLFRKEGQNVTLSCEQNLNHDAMYWYRQDPGQGLRLIYYSQIVNDFQKGDIAEGYSVSREKKESFPLTVTSAQKNPTAFYLCASSKRLWREDNEQFFGPGTRLTVL.

The chain links TRBV5-8 to TRBJ2-2, with 8 bases fitting TRBD1. The CDR3 consists of 12 residues. In germline, CDR1 is SGHTS, CDR2 YDEGEE. V was clipped by 5 bases and J by 9 bases; unmatched bases: 3. CDR3 protein: CASSTGGRELFF. CDR3 nucleotide sequence: TGTGCCAGCAGTACAGGGGGACGGGAGCTGTTTTTT.

This clonotype was observed at least ten times. Germline and junction disagree at one end, which may indicate a read error. The chain combines TRBV20-1 with TRBJ1-1; the D is unclear. The germline gives CDR1 DFQATT, CDR2 SNEGSKA (reference sequence). The CDR3 is 12 residues long. CDR3: CSAIERLAEAFF. CDR3 DNA sequence: TGCAGTGCTATCGAGAGACTGGCTGAAGCCTTCTTT.

The chain uses TRBV6-4 and TRBJ1-1; 8 bases align to TRBD1. The CDR3 runs to 15 residues. Germline-derived CDR1 and CDR2 are MRHNA and SNTAGT. V was pared by 3 bases and J by 3 bases, with 6 bases of the junction left unmatched. The CDR3, as DNA: TGTGCCAGCAGTGAACAGGCAGGGGGCTACACTGAAGCTTTCTTT. Protein sequence: CASSEQAGGYTEAFF.

This clonotype was seen many times. The chain has TRBV4-1 and TRBJ2-7; the match to TRBD1 covers 8 bases. V shed 3 bases and J 4 bases; nucleotides not matched to a gene: 11. The V gene's germline CDR1 is MGHRA and CDR2 YSYEKL. This CDR3 has 16 amino acids. CDR3 bases: TGCGCCAGCAGCCACCGAGGGAGGCAGGGGGCGTACGAGCAGTACTTC. This sequence encodes CASSHRGRQGAYEQYF.

This clonotype was observed a handful of times. Here the CDR3 reads CASSRTIASGELFF. The CDR3 nucleotides are TGTGCCAGCAGTCGAACTATAGCGTCCGGGGAGCTGTTTTTT. J is TRBJ2-2 and V is TRBV6-1; D might be TRBD2 (5 bases). This CDR3 is 14 amino acids long. Germline CDR1 and CDR2: MNHNS and SASEGT. The V gene lost 5 bases and the J gene lost 6 bases, with 13 bases spanning the gap.

This clonotype was observed at least ten times. V gene TRBV7-2 combines with J gene TRBJ2-1, with 12 bases aligning to TRBD2. Germline trimming cut 5 bases from V and 4 bases from J; bases unmatched to any gene: 6. From germline, CDR1 is SGHTA and CDR2 FQGNSA. The CDR3 contains 16 residues. CDR3 amino acids: CASSQTSGGLYNEQFF. In DNA form, the CDR3 reads TGTGCCAGCAGCCAGACTAGCGGGGGTCTATACAATGAGCAGTTCTTC.